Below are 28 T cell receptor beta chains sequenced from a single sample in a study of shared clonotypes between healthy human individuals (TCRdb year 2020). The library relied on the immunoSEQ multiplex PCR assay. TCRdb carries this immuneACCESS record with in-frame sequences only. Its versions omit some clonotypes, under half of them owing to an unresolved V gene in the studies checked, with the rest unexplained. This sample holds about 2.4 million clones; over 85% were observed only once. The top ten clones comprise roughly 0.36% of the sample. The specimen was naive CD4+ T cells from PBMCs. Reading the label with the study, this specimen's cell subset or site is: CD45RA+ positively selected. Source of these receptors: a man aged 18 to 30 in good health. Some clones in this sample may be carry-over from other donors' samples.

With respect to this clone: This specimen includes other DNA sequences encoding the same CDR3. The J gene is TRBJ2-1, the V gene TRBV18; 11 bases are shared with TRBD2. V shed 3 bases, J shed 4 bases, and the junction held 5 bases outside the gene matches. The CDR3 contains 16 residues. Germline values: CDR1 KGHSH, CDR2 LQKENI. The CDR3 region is CASSPGTSGSYNEQFF. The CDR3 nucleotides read TGTGCCAGCTCACCCGGGACTAGCGGATCTTACAATGAGCAGTTCTTC.

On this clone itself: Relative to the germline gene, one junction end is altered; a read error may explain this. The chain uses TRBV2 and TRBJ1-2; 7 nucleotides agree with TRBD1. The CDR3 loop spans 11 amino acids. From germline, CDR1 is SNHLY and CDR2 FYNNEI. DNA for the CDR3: TGTGCCGGCAGACAGGGCTCTGGCTACACCTTC. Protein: CAGRQGSGYTF. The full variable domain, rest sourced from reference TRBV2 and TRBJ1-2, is EPEVTQTPSHQVTQMGQEVILRCVPISNHLYFYWYRQILGQKVEFLVSFYNNEISEKSEIFDDQFSVERPDGSNFTLKIRSTKLEDSAMYFCAGRQGSGYTFGSGTRLTVV.

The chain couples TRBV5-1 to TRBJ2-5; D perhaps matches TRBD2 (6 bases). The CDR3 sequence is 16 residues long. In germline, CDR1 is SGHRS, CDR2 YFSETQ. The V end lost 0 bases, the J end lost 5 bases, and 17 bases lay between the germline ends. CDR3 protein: CASSLDGGPSEETQYF. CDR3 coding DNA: TGCGCCAGCAGCTTGGACGGAGGGCCGTCGGAGGAGACCCAGTACTTC.

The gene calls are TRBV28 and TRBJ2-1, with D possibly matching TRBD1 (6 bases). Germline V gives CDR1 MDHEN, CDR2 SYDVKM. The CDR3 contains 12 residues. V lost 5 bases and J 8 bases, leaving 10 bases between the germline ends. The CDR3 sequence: CASSPQGHEQFF. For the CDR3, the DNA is TGTGCCAGCAGTCCACAGGGCCATGAGCAGTTCTTC.

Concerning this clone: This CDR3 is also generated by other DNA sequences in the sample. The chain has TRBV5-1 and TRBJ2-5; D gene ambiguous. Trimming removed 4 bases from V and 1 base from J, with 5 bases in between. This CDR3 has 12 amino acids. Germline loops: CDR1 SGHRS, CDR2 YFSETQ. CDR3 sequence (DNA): TGCGCCAGCAGCCTAACCCAAGAGACCCAGTACTTC. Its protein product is CASSLTQETQYF.

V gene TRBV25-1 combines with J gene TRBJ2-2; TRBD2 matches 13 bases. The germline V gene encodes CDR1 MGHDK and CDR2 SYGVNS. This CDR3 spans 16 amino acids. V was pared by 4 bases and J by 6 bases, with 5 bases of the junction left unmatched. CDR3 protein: CASSASGLAGSGELFF. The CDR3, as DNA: TGTGCCAGCAGTGCCTCGGGACTAGCGGGATCCGGGGAGCTGTTTTTT. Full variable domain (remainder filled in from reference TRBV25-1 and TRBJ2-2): EADIYQTPRYLVIGTGKKITLECSQTMGHDKMYWYQQDPGMELHLIHYSYGVNSTEKGDLSSESTVSRIRTEHFPLTLESARPSHTSQYLCASSASGLAGSGELFFGEGSRLTVL.

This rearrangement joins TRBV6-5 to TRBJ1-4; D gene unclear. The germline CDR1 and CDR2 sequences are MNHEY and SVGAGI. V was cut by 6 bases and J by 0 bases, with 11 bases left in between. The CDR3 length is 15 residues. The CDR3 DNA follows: TGTGCCAGCAGCCTTTCCCTTGCAACTAATGAAAAACTGTTTTTT. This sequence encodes CASSLSLATNEKLFF.

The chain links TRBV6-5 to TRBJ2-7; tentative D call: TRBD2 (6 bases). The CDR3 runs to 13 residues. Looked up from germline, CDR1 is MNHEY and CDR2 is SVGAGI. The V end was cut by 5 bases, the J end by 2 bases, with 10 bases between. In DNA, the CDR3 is TGTGCCAGCAGTCGGACTACAGCCTACGAGCAGTACTTC. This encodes CASSRTTAYEQYF.

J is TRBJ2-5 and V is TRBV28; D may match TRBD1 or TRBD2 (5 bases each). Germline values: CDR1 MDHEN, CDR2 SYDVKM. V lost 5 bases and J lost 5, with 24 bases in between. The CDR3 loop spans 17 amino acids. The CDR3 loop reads CASSHGLRGAMGETQYF. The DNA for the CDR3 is TGTGCCAGCAGTCATGGCTTGAGGGGCGCGATGGGGGAGACCCAGTACTTC.

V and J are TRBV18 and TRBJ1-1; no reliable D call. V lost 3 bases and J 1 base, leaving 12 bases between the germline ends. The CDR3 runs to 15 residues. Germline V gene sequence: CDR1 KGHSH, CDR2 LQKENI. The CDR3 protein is CASSPFGSPNTEAFF. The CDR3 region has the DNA TGTGCCAGCTCACCCTTTGGCAGCCCGAACACTGAAGCTTTCTTT.

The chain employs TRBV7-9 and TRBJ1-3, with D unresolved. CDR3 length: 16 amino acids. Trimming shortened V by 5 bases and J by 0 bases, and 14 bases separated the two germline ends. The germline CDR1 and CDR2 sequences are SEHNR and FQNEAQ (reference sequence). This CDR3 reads CASSARPYLSGNTIYF. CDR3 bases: TGTGCCAGCAGCGCCCGACCCTACCTCTCTGGAAACACCATATATTTT. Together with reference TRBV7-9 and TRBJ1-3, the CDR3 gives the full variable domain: DTGVSQNPRHKITKRGQNVTFRCDPISEHNRLYWYRQTLGQGPEFLTYFQNEAQLEKSRLLSDRFSAERPKGSFSTLEIQRTEQGDSAMYLCASSARPYLSGNTIYFGEGSWLTVV.

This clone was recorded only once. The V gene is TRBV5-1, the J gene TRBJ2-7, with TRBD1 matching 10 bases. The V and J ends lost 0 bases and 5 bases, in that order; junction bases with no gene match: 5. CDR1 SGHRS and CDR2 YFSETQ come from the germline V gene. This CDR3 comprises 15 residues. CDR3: CASSLVTGGYNEQYF. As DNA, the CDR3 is TGCGCCAGCAGCTTGGTGACAGGGGGCTACAACGAGCAGTACTTC. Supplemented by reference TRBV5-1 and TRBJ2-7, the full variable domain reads KAGVTQTPRYLIKTRGQQVTLSCSPISGHRSVSWYQQTPGQGLQFLFEYFSETQRNKGNFPGRFSGRQFSNSRSEMNVSTLELGDSALYLCASSLVTGGYNEQYFGPGTRLTVT.

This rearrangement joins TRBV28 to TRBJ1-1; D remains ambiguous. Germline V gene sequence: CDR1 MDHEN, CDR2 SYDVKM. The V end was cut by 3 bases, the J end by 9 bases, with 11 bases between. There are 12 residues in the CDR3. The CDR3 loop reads CASSFTGIQAFF. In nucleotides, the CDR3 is TGTGCCAGCAGTTTTACCGGGATTCAAGCTTTCTTT.

This CDR3 reads CTSSQRKMPQYF. CDR3 nucleotide sequence: TGCACCAGCAGCCAACGGAAAATGCCTCAGTACTTC. The genes are TRBV1 and TRBJ2-7. TRBV1 is marked as a pseudogene. The CDR3 loop spans 12 amino acids.

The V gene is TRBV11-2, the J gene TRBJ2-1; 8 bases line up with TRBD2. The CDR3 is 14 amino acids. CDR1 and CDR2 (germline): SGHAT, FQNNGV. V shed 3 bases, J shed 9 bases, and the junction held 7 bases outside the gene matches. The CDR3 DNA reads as TGTGCCAGCAGCTTTACTAGCGGTGTCCCTGAGCAGTTCTTC. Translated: CASSFTSGVPEQFF.

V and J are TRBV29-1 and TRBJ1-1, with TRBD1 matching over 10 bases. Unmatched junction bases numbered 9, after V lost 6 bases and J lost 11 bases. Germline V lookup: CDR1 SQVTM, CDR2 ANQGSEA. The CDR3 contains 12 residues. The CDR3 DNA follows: TGCAGCGTCCGACAGGGGGCCGGTGGCGCTTTCTTT. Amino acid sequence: CSVRQGAGGAFF.

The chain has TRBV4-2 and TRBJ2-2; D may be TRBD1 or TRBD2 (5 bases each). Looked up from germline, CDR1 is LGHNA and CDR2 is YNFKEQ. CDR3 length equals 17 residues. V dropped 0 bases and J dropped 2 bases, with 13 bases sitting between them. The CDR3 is CASSQDATGPNTGELFF. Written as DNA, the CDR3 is TGTGCCAGCAGCCAAGATGCAACGGGACCTAACACCGGGGAGCTGTTTTTT.

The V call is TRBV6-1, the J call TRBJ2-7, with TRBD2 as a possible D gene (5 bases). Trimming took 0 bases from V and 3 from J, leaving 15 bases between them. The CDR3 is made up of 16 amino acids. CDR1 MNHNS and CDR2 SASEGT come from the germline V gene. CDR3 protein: CASSEAVTSSFYEQYF. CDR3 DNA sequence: TGTGCCAGCAGTGAAGCTGTCACTAGTTCTTTCTACGAGCAGTACTTC.

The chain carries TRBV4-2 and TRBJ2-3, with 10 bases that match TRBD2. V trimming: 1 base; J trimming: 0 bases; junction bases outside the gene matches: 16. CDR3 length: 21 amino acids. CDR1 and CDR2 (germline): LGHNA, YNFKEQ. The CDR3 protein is CASSQAVGRESGRASTDTQYF. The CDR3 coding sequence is TGTGCCAGCAGCCAAGCAGTGGGCCGGGAAAGCGGGAGGGCTAGCACAGATACGCAGTATTTT.

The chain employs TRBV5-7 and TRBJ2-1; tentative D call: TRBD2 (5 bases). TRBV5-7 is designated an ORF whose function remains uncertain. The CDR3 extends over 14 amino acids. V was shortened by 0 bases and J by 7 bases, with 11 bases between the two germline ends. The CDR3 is CASSLELRENEQFF. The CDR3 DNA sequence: TGTGCCAGCAGCTTGGAATTGAGGGAGAATGAGCAGTTCTTC.

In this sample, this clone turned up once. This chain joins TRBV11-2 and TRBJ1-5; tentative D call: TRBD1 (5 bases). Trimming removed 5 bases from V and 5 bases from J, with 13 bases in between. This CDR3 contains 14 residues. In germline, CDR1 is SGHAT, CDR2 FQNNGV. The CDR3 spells CASSATGWDQPQHF. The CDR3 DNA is TGTGCCAGCAGCGCAACAGGATGGGATCAGCCCCAGCATTTT. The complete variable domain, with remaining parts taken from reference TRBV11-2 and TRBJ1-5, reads EAGVAQSPRYKIIEKRQSVAFWCNPISGHATLYWYQQILGQGPKLLIQFQNNGVVDDSQLPKDRFSAERLKGVDSTLKIQPAKLEDSAVYLCASSATGWDQPQHFGDGTRLSIL.

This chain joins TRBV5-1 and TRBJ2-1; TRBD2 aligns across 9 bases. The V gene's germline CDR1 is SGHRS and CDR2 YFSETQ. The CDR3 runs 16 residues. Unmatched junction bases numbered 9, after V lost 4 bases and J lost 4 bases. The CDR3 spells CASSKVGTSLYNEQFF. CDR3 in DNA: TGCGCCAGCAGCAAGGTCGGGACTAGCCTTTACAATGAGCAGTTCTTC.

This chain's CDR3 is CASSSGTSGRASGEQYF. The CDR3 DNA reads TGTGCCAGCAGCTCAGGGACTAGCGGGAGGGCCTCAGGCGAGCAGTACTTC. V usage is TRBV5-4 and J usage is TRBJ2-7; TRBD2 agrees at 16 bases. CDR1 is SGHNT and CDR2 is YYREEE in the germline V gene (reference sequence). The CDR3 spans 17 residues. V lost 3 bases to trimming and J lost 6 bases; unmatched junction nucleotides: 9.

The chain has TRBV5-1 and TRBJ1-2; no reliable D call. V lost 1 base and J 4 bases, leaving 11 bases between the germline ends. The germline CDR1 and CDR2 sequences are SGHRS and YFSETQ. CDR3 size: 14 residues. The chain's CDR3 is CASSLSVSGYGYTF. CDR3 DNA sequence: TGCGCCAGCAGCTTGTCGGTTTCGGGCTATGGCTACACCTTC.

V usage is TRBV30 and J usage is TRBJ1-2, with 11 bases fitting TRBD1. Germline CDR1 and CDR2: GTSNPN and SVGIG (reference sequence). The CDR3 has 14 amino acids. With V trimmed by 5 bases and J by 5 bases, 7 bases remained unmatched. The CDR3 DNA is TGTGCCTGGGGAAGGACAGGGGGCGGGTATGGCTACACCTTC. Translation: CAWGRTGGGYGYTF.

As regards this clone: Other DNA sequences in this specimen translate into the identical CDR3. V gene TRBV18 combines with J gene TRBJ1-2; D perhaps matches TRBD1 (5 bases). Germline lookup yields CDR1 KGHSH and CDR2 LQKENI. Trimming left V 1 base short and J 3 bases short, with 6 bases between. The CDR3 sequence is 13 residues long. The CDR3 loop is CASSPQGDYGYTF. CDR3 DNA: TGTGCCAGCTCACCACAAGGGGACTATGGCTACACCTTC.

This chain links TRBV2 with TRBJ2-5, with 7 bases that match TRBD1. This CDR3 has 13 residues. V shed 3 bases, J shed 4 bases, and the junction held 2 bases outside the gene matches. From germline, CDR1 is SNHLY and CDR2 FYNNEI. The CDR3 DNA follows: TGTGCCAGCAGTGATAACAGGGGAGAGACCCAGTACTTC. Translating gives CASSDNRGETQYF.

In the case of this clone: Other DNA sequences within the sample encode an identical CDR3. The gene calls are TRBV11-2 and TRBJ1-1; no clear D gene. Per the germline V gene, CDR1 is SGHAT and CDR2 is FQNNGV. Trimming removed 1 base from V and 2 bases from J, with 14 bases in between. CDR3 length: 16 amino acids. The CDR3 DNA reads TGTGCCAGCAGCTTAGTCGGCAGATCATCAAACACTGAAGCTTTCTTT. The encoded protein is CASSLVGRSSNTEAFF.